A selection of T cell receptor beta chains follows, all from one sample in a study of blood T cell repertoires in COVID-19. The repertoire was sequenced with immunoSEQ multiplex PCR; TCRdb's copy has only in-frame clones and lacks some. Of roughly 70,000 clones in the sample, around 79% were seen once. The specimen was peripheral blood. Receptors were obtained from a man aged 60-69 years with acute or convalescent COVID-19. CDR3s include the opening cysteine and the closing phenylalanine or tryptophan. Fields, in order: J gene, V gene, CDR3 protein.

j_call: TRBJ2-1; v_call: TRBV7-3; cdr3_aa: CASSTTQNREDNEQFF
j_call: TRBJ1-2; v_call: TRBV2; cdr3_aa: CASSVEQKLGYTF
j_call: TRBJ2-7; v_call: TRBV11-2; cdr3_aa: CASRNLAVGSGNEQYF
j_call: TRBJ1-2; v_call: TRBV30; cdr3_aa: CAWSVLRGWNYGYTF
j_call: TRBJ2-5; v_call: TRBV24-1; cdr3_aa: CATSGGGSQETQYF
j_call: TRBJ2-2; v_call: TRBV11-1; cdr3_aa: CASSLFFSTGELFF
j_call: TRBJ2-7; v_call: TRBV6-5; cdr3_aa: CASYPAGAYEQYF
j_call: TRBJ1-5; v_call: TRBV3-1/TRBV3-2; cdr3_aa: CAQAGGYSNQPQHF
j_call: TRBJ2-5; v_call: TRBV19; cdr3_aa: CASSMFPSGNPLQETQYF
j_call: TRBJ2-5; v_call: TRBV6-5; cdr3_aa: CASNWGGIQETQYF
j_call: TRBJ2-1; v_call: TRBV9; cdr3_aa: CASSQSGRNYNEQFF
j_call: TRBJ2-2; v_call: TRBV5-1; cdr3_aa: CASSPFGNTGELFF
j_call: TRBJ2-1; v_call: TRBV3-1/TRBV3-2; cdr3_aa: CASSQDVAAVGEQFF
j_call: TRBJ2-3; v_call: TRBV30; cdr3_aa: CAWSVPMTRGTQYF
j_call: TRBJ1-6; v_call: TRBV9; cdr3_aa: CASSVQDLNNSPLHF
j_call: TRBJ2-1; v_call: TRBV3-1/TRBV3-2; cdr3_aa: CASSQGTRYNEQFF
j_call: TRBJ1-2; v_call: TRBV19; cdr3_aa: CASSRGLANYGYTF
j_call: TRBJ2-6; v_call: TRBV4-2; cdr3_aa: CASSQRGSGANVLTF
j_call: TRBJ1-5; v_call: TRBV4-2; cdr3_aa: CASSQDLRRRQPQHF
j_call: TRBJ1-6; v_call: TRBV19; cdr3_aa: CASSIQPRRRSSYNSPLHF
j_call: TRBJ2-3; v_call: TRBV4-2; cdr3_aa: CASSQEIAIDTQYF
j_call: TRBJ1-2; v_call: TRBV6-5; cdr3_aa: CASSITGLQARGYTF
j_call: TRBJ1-3; v_call: TRBV7-9; cdr3_aa: CASSLMGDTIYF
j_call: TRBJ1-4; v_call: TRBV6-6; cdr3_aa: CASSYSSGRSEKLFF
j_call: TRBJ1-6; v_call: TRBV30; cdr3_aa: CAWRAEQSISPLHF
j_call: TRBJ2-2; v_call: TRBV3-1/TRBV3-2; cdr3_aa: CASSLVNTGELFF
j_call: TRBJ2-3; v_call: TRBV3-1/TRBV3-2; cdr3_aa: CASSLGTSDTQYF
j_call: TRBJ2-7; v_call: TRBV28; cdr3_aa: CATLNRAHEQYF
j_call: TRBJ2-1; v_call: TRBV27; cdr3_aa: CASSHGTGDNEQFF
j_call: TRBJ2-1; v_call: TRBV9; cdr3_aa: CASSVGTSGTSYNEQFF
j_call: TRBJ2-3; v_call: TRBV11-2; cdr3_aa: CASSLGSADTQYF
j_call: TRBJ2-1; v_call: TRBV7-3; cdr3_aa: CASSSQRGGFDEQFF
j_call: TRBJ1-1; v_call: TRBV5-1; cdr3_aa: CASSLELQASMNTEAFF
j_call: TRBJ1-2; v_call: TRBV6-5; cdr3_aa: CASRRDGHYGYTF
j_call: TRBJ2-5; v_call: TRBV2; cdr3_aa: CASRDSLIQETQYF
j_call: TRBJ2-7; v_call: TRBV15; cdr3_aa: CATSSRAGQFYEQYF
j_call: TRBJ2-1; v_call: TRBV7-2; cdr3_aa: CASSLLGSYNEQFF
j_call: TRBJ2-5; v_call: TRBV6-5; cdr3_aa: CASSYPTGGTQYF
j_call: TRBJ1-1; v_call: TRBV6-5; cdr3_aa: CASSRGQNNEAFF
j_call: TRBJ1-3; v_call: TRBV10-2; cdr3_aa: CASTSGNTIYF
j_call: TRBJ1-4; v_call: TRBV30; cdr3_aa: CAWSLQVATNEKLFF
j_call: TRBJ2-2; v_call: TRBV30; cdr3_aa: CAWGQNTGELFF
j_call: TRBJ2-7; v_call: TRBV5-1; cdr3_aa: CASSEGQGNKQYF
j_call: TRBJ2-5; v_call: TRBV6-5; cdr3_aa: CASGTGETQYF
j_call: TRBJ1-3; v_call: TRBV3-1/TRBV3-2; cdr3_aa: CASSLPSDSSGNTIYF
j_call: TRBJ1-6; v_call: TRBV6-2/TRBV6-3; cdr3_aa: CASSYEAGKLYNSPLHF
j_call: TRBJ2-5; v_call: TRBV6-2/TRBV6-3; cdr3_aa: CASSTGWGGTLLQETQYF
j_call: TRBJ2-5; v_call: TRBV12-5; cdr3_aa: CASGSSRDRGSETQYF
j_call: TRBJ2-1; v_call: TRBV7-3; cdr3_aa: CASSLNGIDEQFF
j_call: TRBJ1-3; v_call: TRBV5-8; cdr3_aa: CASSLQGVKTIYF
j_call: TRBJ2-2; v_call: TRBV5-1; cdr3_aa: CASERGSSDTGELFF
j_call: TRBJ2-7; v_call: TRBV10-3; cdr3_aa: CAISEHNRGQNEQYF
j_call: TRBJ2-2; v_call: TRBV11-3; cdr3_aa: CASSPGYTGELFF
j_call: TRBJ2-7; v_call: TRBV20-1; cdr3_aa: CSASSLRTVYEQYF
j_call: TRBJ2-2; v_call: TRBV4-1; cdr3_aa: CASSQEPGHGELFF
j_call: TRBJ2-3; v_call: TRBV24-1; cdr3_aa: CATSDLPRGDTDTQYF
j_call: TRBJ1-2; v_call: TRBV30; cdr3_aa: CAWSTGQTNYGYTF
j_call: TRBJ2-1; v_call: TRBV18; cdr3_aa: CASSPPVAGGYNEQFF
j_call: TRBJ2-6; v_call: TRBV10-2; cdr3_aa: CASSGQGWGSSGANVLTF